This T cell receptor (beta chain) was recovered during a study of OX40 agonist ivuxolimab in advanced cancers. Points from the study as a whole: Among the least clonally expanded were partial responders at 0.1-3.0 mg/kg. More expanded clones were found, on average, in CD8+ than in CD4+ T cells.

This clone was counted a single time. Its antigen remains unknown. Sequencing was performed with immunoSEQ multiplex PCR; in TCRdb, only in-frame clones are kept and a portion is missing. The profile shows 55,000 to 80,000 clones, 92% of them singletons. This TCR derives from an adult with an advanced solid tumor such as melanoma, head and neck, liver or kidney cancer. The starting material was CD4+ or CD8+ T cells sorted from blood, obtained in a trial of the OX40 agonist ivuxolimab.

The CDR3 sequence: CASSELQGATNEKLFF. Here the CDR3 DNA reads TGTGCCAGCAGTGAACTTCAGGGGGCAACTAATGAAAAACTGTTTTTT. The V gene is TRBV2, the J gene TRBJ1-4; the match to TRBD1 covers 7 bases. In germline, CDR1 is SNHLY, CDR2 FYNNEI. V was pared by 2 bases and J by 0 bases, with 3 bases of the junction left unmatched. This CDR3 spans 16 amino acids.